There are many counts of the clone carrying this T cell receptor beta chain. Antigen: not known. The sample comes from a study of early T cells in non-severe SARS-CoV-2 infection. Overall study context: Sequencing used unsorted whole-blood bulk RNA, so chains lack pairing.

Study-wide points: Clonotype matching in VDJdb favored anti-spike CD8 responses and did not capture private and CD4 specificities.

The germline gives CDR1 SGHNT, CDR2 YYREEE (reference sequence). V lost 0 bases and J lost 1, with 11 bases in between. This CDR3 spans 16 amino acids. As part of library construction, unique molecular identifiers were attached to individual cDNA molecules. TCRdb reanalysed the 5' RACE reads using MiXCR and keeps one entry per CDR3 protein. The data contain roughly 43,000 distinct CDR3 sequences, more than 4.5% of them singletons. This receptor was identified in an adult who was a healthcare worker with PCR-confirmed SARS-CoV-2 infection or an uninfected control (not recorded which). Here the sequenced sample was whole blood, taken at baseline. The V and J genes are TRBV5-4 and TRBJ2-1; weak D call: TRBD1 (5 bases). CDR3 sequence reads: CASSLAVGQSYNEQFF. CDR3 bases: TGTGCCAGCAGCTTGGCCGTAGGACAATCCTACAATGAGCAGTTCTTC.